This TCR beta chain was sequenced during a study of beta chain features in type 1 diabetes. Study-level results: The naive, central memory and Treg TCRB repertoires showed an apparent similarity that was greater among patients than among healthy donors. TCRB rearrangement may or may not be influenced by HLA type; here this remained unresolved. A moderate, significant TCRB CDR3 shortening appeared in type 1 diabetes across four CD4+ subsets.

There are 13 residues in the CDR3. The germline gives CDR1 SGHAT, CDR2 FQNNGV. V was pared by 5 bases and J by 4 bases, with 1 base of the junction left unmatched. A note on this clone: Its cognate antigen is unknown.

The study reverse transcribed the entire isolated RNA, so it sequenced expressed TCRB transcripts. TCRdb's table, derived via immunoSEQ multiplex PCR, lists solely in-frame clones and lacks some. The data show more than 550,000 clones, around an eighth seen once. Isolation of CD4+ naive, central memory, regulatory and stem cell-like memory cells was achieved by sorting via CD45RO/CCR7/CD25/CD127/CD95/CD27. Material: naive CD4+ T cells from blood. V gene TRBV11-2 combines with J gene TRBJ2-2, with 7 nucleotides matching TRBD1. The clonotype was recovered from a man between 18 and 35 years old with type 1 diabetes. CDR3 protein: CASSPGGTGELFF. The CDR3, as DNA: TGTGCCAGCAGCCCAGGGGGCACCGGGGAGCTGTTTTTT.